The present entry profiles one TCR beta chain with its context. As yet, its antigen is unknown. V gave up 0 bases and J gave up 7 bases; unmatched junction bases: 6. Germline V gene data show CDR1 as MNHEY and CDR2 as SVGAGI. This CDR3 spans 15 amino acids. Clones were sequenced by immunoSEQ multiplex PCR, and TCRdb holds only the in-frame ones, with some missing. The sample contains 35,000 or so clones, about four fifths of which appear only once. Time point indicated: week 5, during vaccination. A 20-mer mutant IDH1 peptide at 300 ug was injected subcutaneously with topical imiquimod. These data come from a study of a mutant IDH1 vaccine in newly diagnosed glioma.

The sequence was obtained from a man in his thirties or forties with glioma. The V gene is TRBV6-5, the J gene TRBJ2-1; 7 nucleotides match TRBD1. Specimen: PBMCs, collected from a glioma patient whose treatment included an IDH1 peptide vaccine. The CDR3, as DNA: TGTGCCAGCAGTTACTCTACAGGGGCTGTGAATGAGCAGTTCTTC. The encoded protein is CASSYSTGAVNEQFF.